This TCR beta chain was captured in a study of blood T cell repertoires in COVID-19 (dated by TCRdb to about 2020). Some background on the complete study: Samples covering the acute and convalescent phases of COVID-19 were provided by collaborators in the United States, Italy and Spain. The dataset comprised deeply sampled blood TCRbeta repertoires from subjects exposed to, actively infected with, or recovered from COVID-19. Where HLA class I and class II types were available, the types were taken from metadata supplied by the sample provider, not from assay-based typing. A freely available public database, intended as a resource for researchers studying the immune response to SARS-CoV-2, is where the repertoires were released. Samples came from the ongoing ImmuneRACE study (first 160 participants) plus 1,254 subjects from 6 global collaborators. The sample metadata nearly always contained a de-identified subject ID, COVID-19 status, age in years and sex. The material from the prospective study consisted of cDNA or gDNA derived from T cells, B-cell-depleted T cells, or PBMCs. Overall study outcomes, separate from this receptor: The amount of clinical and demographic metadata varied by source and participant and was provided uncurated.

Whole blood was collected in K2EDTA tubes by collaborating institutions according to the institutions' own protocols. For TCRbeta analysis, collaborators shipped samples in one of three forms: frozen whole blood, isolated PBMCs, or DNA extracted from either of those sample types. TCRbeta CDR3 regions were amplified from genomic DNA using the immunoSEQ Assay, a bias-controlled multiplex PCR. The study's own analysis went as follows. Within the assay, amplification of reference gene primers was used to estimate how many nucleated cells each sample contained. To quantify the absolute abundance of each unique TCRbeta CDR3 rearrangement, sequence reads were collapsed and filtered. For each sample, productive Simpson clonality was calculated as the square root of Simpson's diversity index over productive rearrangements. TCRdb retrieved this table from immuneACCESS and kept in-frame rearrangements only. Not all clones are present; in checked studies, unresolved V genes account for under half, and no reason is known for the remainder. For V, J and clone size, that table is used; D and trimming come from the DNA. This sample gives more than 95,000 clones in total; roughly 89% of them show up just once. Together, the top ten hold roughly 4.6% of the sample.

Note on this clone: Its antigen has not been determined. The input lacks base qualities; no much larger clone sits a single base away.

The CDR3 measures 14 amino acids from cysteine to phenylalanine. The kept DNA is CDR3 alone, 42 bases in frame from the first base. V is pared back by 4 bases and J by 0 bases, with 9 bases lying between the germline termini. The germline V gene yields SQVTM for CDR1 and ANQGSEA for CDR2. The TCR was taken from a human donor in a cohort sampled during active COVID-19. The sample comprised peripheral blood. Recombination connected TRBV29-1 to TRBJ2-2, with TRBD2 tentatively as D gene (6 bases match). CDR3 protein: CSVVVAANTGELFF. The nucleotides read TGCAGCGTTGTTGTAGCGGCGAACACCGGGGAGCTGTTTTTT.